A selection of T cell receptor beta chains follows, all from one sample in a study of spatial heterogeneity in lung cancer. Via MiXCR, TCRdb re-called the 5' RACE reads, giving one row per CDR3 protein. The data hold 26,000 or so distinct CDR3 sequences, with about 8.8% observed a single time. This sample comprised PBMCs, obtained at surgery. The origin of the receptors is a female donor with early-stage non-small cell lung cancer. Each CDR3 is given with its conserved first and last residue. A D gene is named only where the DNA matches it firmly. Clone size is shown for a subset of rows, as once, few, many or a class of expanded clone.

>TRBJ2-1|TRBV7-2|.|.
CASSLSYNEQFF
TGTGCCAGCAGCTTATCCTACAATGAGCAGTTCTTC
>TRBJ2-1|TRBV7-6|.|TRBD1
CPSSLDRSSYNEQFF
TGTCCCAGCAGTCTGGACAGGAGCTCCTACAATGAGCAGTTCTTC
>TRBJ2-1|TRBV28|.|.
CASSIPSGSYNEQFF
TGTGCCAGCAGCATCCCGAGCGGGTCCTACAATGAGCAGTTCTTC
>TRBJ1-3|TRBV30|many|.
CAWSASGLSGNTIYF
TGTGCCTGGAGTGCTTCGGGGCTCTCTGGAAACACCATATATTTT
>TRBJ2-1|TRBV28|.|TRBD2
CASSLHSGPSYNEQFF
TGTGCCAGCAGTTTACATAGCGGGCCCTCCTACAATGAGCAGTTCTTC
>TRBJ2-1|TRBV27|.|TRBD1
CASSPAGTGINEQFF
TGTGCCAGCAGTCCCGCGGGGACAGGGATCAATGAGCAGTTCTTC
>TRBJ2-2|TRBV28|many|.
CASSPAGRVVGELFF
TGTGCCAGCAGCCCCGCGGGCAGGGTAGTCGGGGAGCTGTTTTTT
>TRBJ1-2|TRBV6-5|many|TRBD1
CASRPGQGGNYGYTF
TGTGCCAGCAGGCCGGGACAGGGGGGAAACTATGGCTACACCTTC
>TRBJ2-1|TRBV24-1|many|.
CATSTTLGPRYNEQFF
TGTGCCACCAGTACAACTCTGGGACCGCGCTACAATGAGCAGTTCTTC
>TRBJ2-1|TRBV29-1|few|TRBD1
CSVSRDRLRSNEQFF
TGCAGCGTTTCTCGGGACAGACTAAGATCCAATGAGCAGTTCTTC
>TRBJ2-3|TRBV3-1|.|.
CASSQDQGPTGQYF
TGTGCCAGCAGCCAAGATCAGGGACCTACAGGGCAGTATTTT
>TRBJ2-3|TRBV7-9|many|TRBD2
CASSSSRLAVTTDTQYF
TGTGCCAGCAGCTCCTCCCGACTAGCGGTAACAACAGATACGCAGTATTTT
>TRBJ2-5|TRBV28|few|.
CASSLNRARQETQYF
TGTGCCAGCAGCCTAAACAGAGCTAGACAAGAGACCCAGTACTTC
>TRBJ2-5|TRBV7-7|.|.
CASSLALSQETQYF
TGTGCTAGCAGCTTAGCGCTCAGTCAAGAGACCCAGTACTTC
>TRBJ1-1|TRBV5-1|many|.
CASTPSGVNTEAFF
TGCGCCAGCACCCCCTCAGGTGTGAACACTGAAGCTTTCTTT
>TRBJ2-7|TRBV20-1|many|.
CSATIGVTVSPYEQYF
TGCAGTGCTACAATAGGGGTTACAGTTAGCCCTTACGAGCAGTACTTC
>TRBJ2-7|TRBV10-3|many|.
CAASPGTTYEQYF
TGTGCCGCCTCTCCGGGGACAACCTACGAGCAGTACTTC
>TRBJ1-5|TRBV7-3|.|.
CASSPKLDHEGGQPQHF
TGTGCCAGCAGCCCGAAACTCGATCACGAGGGGGGACAGCCCCAGCATTTT
>TRBJ2-1|TRBV5-1|few|TRBD2
CASSSHYVAGVPYNEQFF
TGCGCCAGCAGCTCCCACTACGTAGCGGGAGTCCCCTACAATGAGCAGTTCTTC
>TRBJ2-4|TRBV12-3/TRBV12-4|many|TRBD2
CASSRTSGSGTKNIQYF
TGTGCCAGCAGCCGGACTAGCGGGAGTGGAACCAAAAACATTCAGTACTTC
>TRBJ2-2|TRBV11-3|.|.
CASSRRGRNTGELFF
TGTGCCAGCAGCAGGAGGGGTAGGAACACCGGGGAGCTGTTTTTT
>TRBJ1-1|TRBV6-6|many|TRBD1
CASSYGTVNTEAFF
TGTGCCAGCAGTTACGGGACAGTAAACACTGAAGCTTTCTTT
>TRBJ2-1|TRBV20-1|many|.
CSAREGLPWNEQFF
TGCAGTGCTAGAGAGGGACTGCCCTGGAATGAGCAGTTCTTC
>TRBJ2-5|TRBV7-3|many|.
CASSSRGNGAQYF
TGTGCCAGCAGCTCCCGAGGCAACGGGGCCCAGTACTTC
>TRBJ2-7|TRBV7-8|many|TRBD1
CASWDRRAYEQYF
TGTGCCAGCTGGGACAGGCGAGCCTACGAGCAGTACTTC
>TRBJ2-2|TRBV10-3|medium-sized|.
CAITVGNTGELFF
TGTGCCATCACGGTCGGAAACACCGGGGAGCTGTTTTTT